These T cell receptor beta chains were read from a single sample in a study of cytomegalovirus exposure and HLA in healthy donors. TCRdb's table, derived via immunoSEQ multiplex PCR, lists solely in-frame clones and lacks some. The sample lists about 130,000 clones, 95% to 96% occurring once. Sample: PBMCs. The source is a man younger than 35 in good health and CMV-seronegative. Each CDR3 is given with its conserved first and last residue. The order of the fields is D gene, J gene, V gene, clone size, CDR3 protein, CDR3 DNA. D genes are given only for firm matches. Not all rows give a size; the values are once, few, many and, for expanded clones, a class.

.	TRBJ2-7	TRBV19	.	CASSIFSGEGERSSVEQYF	TGTGCCAGTAGTATCTTTTCGGGCGAGGGGGAGCGTAGTTCGGTCGAGCAGTACTTC
.	TRBJ2-3	TRBV7-2	.	CASSLYTDTQYF	TGTGCCAGCAGCCTTTACACAGATACGCAGTATTTT
TRBD2	TRBJ2-7	TRBV7-8	.	CASSLRTSGPIYEQYF	TGTGCCAGCAGCTTACGGACTAGCGGGCCTATCTACGAGCAGTACTTC
.	TRBJ2-1	TRBV4-3	.	CASSQDAEFNNEQFF	TGCGCCAGCAGCCAAGATGCGGAGTTCAACAATGAGCAGTTCTTC
.	TRBJ2-7	TRBV27	.	CASSFRGQVYEQYF	TGTGCCAGCAGTTTCCGGGGACAAGTCTACGAGCAGTACTTC
.	TRBJ2-3	TRBV11-3	.	CASSQRDTTDTQYF	TGTGCCAGCAGCCAAAGGGACACCACAGATACGCAGTATTTT
.	TRBJ1-4	TRBV25-1	.	CASSEWGQDFEKLFF	TGTGCCAGCAGTGAATGGGGGCAGGACTTTGAAAAACTGTTTTTT
.	TRBJ2-3	TRBV6-1	once	CASSEFGRGPTDTQYF	TGTGCCAGCAGTGAATTTGGGCGGGGACCCACAGATACGCAGTATTTT
.	TRBJ1-2	TRBV6-5	.	CASSYQGSSGYTF	TGTGCCAGCAGTTACCAGGGTTCATCTGGCTACACCTTC
.	TRBJ1-2	TRBV14	.	CASSQSGVFGYGYTF	TGTGCCAGCAGCCAATCAGGGGTATTCGGCTATGGCTACACCTTC
.	TRBJ1-4	TRBV6-5	.	CASTPGGNEKLFF	TGTGCCAGCACCCCGGGAGGGAATGAAAAACTGTTTTTT
.	TRBJ1-5	TRBV28	.	CASIGVRQQPQHF	TGTGCCAGTATAGGGGTCCGACAGCAGCCCCAGCATTTT
.	TRBJ2-7	TRBV7-2	.	CASSLNVLTPEQYF	TGTGCCAGCAGCTTAAATGTTTTAACTCCTGAGCAGTACTTC
.	TRBJ2-1	TRBV11-3	.	CASSPGDFSYNEQFF	TGTGCCAGCAGCCCGGGGGACTTCTCCTACAATGAGCAGTTCTTC
TRBD1	TRBJ1-2	TRBV6-6	.	CASIPGQGYGYTF	TGTGCCAGCATTCCGGGACAGGGTTATGGCTACACCTTC
TRBD1	TRBJ1-5	TRBV28	once	CASSLLRGTQPQHF	TGTGCCAGCAGTTTACTCAGGGGGACTCAGCCCCAGCATTTT
.	TRBJ2-1	TRBV11-3	.	CASSPLRHNEQFF	TGTGCCAGCAGCCCTCTCAGGCACAATGAGCAGTTCTTC
TRBD1	TRBJ1-1	TRBV14	.	CASSQEAGGWYTEAFF	TGTGCCAGCAGCCAAGAGGCAGGGGGTTGGTACACTGAAGCTTTCTTT
TRBD2	TRBJ2-1	TRBV9	once	CASSSGTSGFYNEQFF	TGTGCCAGCAGCTCTGGGACTAGCGGCTTCTACAATGAGCAGTTCTTC
TRBD1	TRBJ2-7	TRBV15	.	CATSRERQGVDEQYF	TGTGCCACCAGCAGAGAAAGGCAGGGGGTAGACGAGCAGTACTTC
.	TRBJ2-7	TRBV7-2	.	CASSLSITDPWEQYF	TGTGCCAGCAGCTTAAGTATTACAGACCCCTGGGAGCAGTACTTC
TRBD1	TRBJ1-1	TRBV19	.	CASSIWGQVNTEAFF	TGTGCCAGTAGTATATGGGGACAGGTGAACACTGAAGCTTTCTTT